The entry below gives a single T cell receptor (beta chain) sequence along with its context. The data belong to a study of blood T cell repertoires in COVID-19. In the study overall: The analysed material was cDNA or gDNA that came from T cells, B-cell-depleted T cells, or PBMCs.

The CDR3 spans 16 residues. Trimming removed 4 bases at V and 7 bases at J, with 22 bases between. The germline gives CDR1 SGHNT, CDR2 YYREEE (reference sequence). Authors' data handling: Quantification of nucleated cells was approximated via reference gene primer amplification. TCRdb's copy holds only in-frame clones and misses some; the assay was immunoSEQ multiplex PCR. The V and J calls and clone size were taken over from that table, and D and trimming were inferred from the DNA. The data show about 180,000 clones, with 80% seen just once and around 15% held by the top ten. The chain is built from TRBV5-4 and TRBJ2-3; weak D call: TRBD2 (6 bases). This clonotype was obtained from a man in his 60s who had been exposed to COVID-19. Sequences were obtained from PBMCs or T cells enriched from blood (not recorded which). As DNA, the CDR3 is TGTGCCAGCAGCCCCCCCAGCCCGGGGACTTCATATACGCAGTATTTT. As protein: CASSPPSPGTSYTQYF. The variable domain in full, completed from reference TRBV5-4 and TRBJ2-3, reads ETGVTQSPTHLIKTRGQQVTLRCSSQSGHNTVSWYQQALGQGPQFIFQYYREEENGRGNFPPRFSGLQFPNYSSELNVNALELDDSALYLCASSPPSPGTSYTQYFGPGTRLTVL.